The 22 T cell receptor beta chains reported below all come from one sample, sequenced in a study of cytomegalovirus exposure and HLA in healthy donors. The PCR employed 60 Vbeta primers together with 13 Jbeta primers. TCRdb's copy holds only in-frame clones and misses some; the assay was immunoSEQ multiplex PCR. The table lists under 200,000 clones, 77% of them singletons. The sequencing input was PBMCs. These receptor sequences come from a man between 25 and 39 years old in good health and CMV-seropositive.

The sample holds one count of this clone. The chain employs TRBV28 and TRBJ1-5, with 9 positions matching TRBD1. The CDR3 sequence is 16 residues long. The J segment lost 6 bases and the V segment lost 6 bases, leaving 12 bases of the junction unmatched. In germline, CDR1 is MDHEN, CDR2 SYDVKM. The CDR3: CASSRTGELWGQPQHF. The CDR3 DNA reads TGTGCCAGCAGCCGGACAGGGGAGCTTTGGGGTCAGCCCCAGCATTTT.

This chain uses TRBV5-1 with TRBJ1-1, with TRBD1 matching 8 bases. The CDR3 is 16 residues long. CDR1 SGHRS and CDR2 YFSETQ come from the germline V gene. The V segment lost 0 bases and the J segment 2 bases; nucleotides outside the gene matches: 6. CDR3 nucleotide sequence: TGCGCCAGCAGCTTGGGACAGGGGTTGGGAAACACTGAAGCTTTCTTT. Translated: CASSLGQGLGNTEAFF.

The V gene is TRBV28, the J gene TRBJ2-3; 13 bases fit TRBD2. J gave up 0 bases and V 3 bases, and 9 bases lay outside the gene matches. There are 19 residues in the CDR3. The germline gives CDR1 MDHEN, CDR2 SYDVKM. CDR3 DNA: TGTGCCAGCAGTTTCCTGACTAGCGGGGGGCACTCCAGCACAGATACGCAGTATTTT. Translation gives CASSFLTSGGHSSTDTQYF. The full variable domain, completed using reference TRBV28 and TRBJ2-3, is DVKVTQSSRYLVKRTGEKVFLECVQDMDHENMFWYRQDPGLGLRLIYFSYDVKMKEKGDIPEGYSVSREKKERFSLILESASTNQTSMYLCASSFLTSGGHSSTDTQYFGPGTRLTVL.

This CDR3 is CASSSTGGTDTQYF. DNA for the CDR3: TGTGCCAGCAGTTCCACAGGGGGCACAGATACGCAGTATTTT. The rearrangement joins TRBV6-5 to TRBJ2-3; 7 nucleotides line up with TRBD1. The CDR3 is 14 residues long. Germline values: CDR1 MNHEY, CDR2 SVGAGI. The V and J ends lost 4 bases and 1 base, in that order; junction bases with no gene match: 2.

The V call is TRBV6-5, the J call TRBJ2-5; TRBD2 matches 7 bases. Germline V CDR1 and CDR2: MNHEY, SVGAGI. The CDR3 loop spans 13 amino acids. V was pared by 6 bases and J by 1 base, with 2 bases of the junction left unmatched. This CDR3 is CASSGLVQETQYF. The CDR3, as DNA: TGTGCCAGCAGCGGACTAGTCCAAGAGACCCAGTACTTC.

This clone appeared once. V usage is TRBV7-3 and J usage is TRBJ1-5, with TRBD1 as a possible D gene (6 bases). Trimming took off 5 bases at V and 5 bases at J, with 10 bases between the two ends. In germline, CDR1 is SGHTA, CDR2 FQGTGA. This CDR3 comprises 13 residues. CDR3 loop: CASSVQGDQPQHF. In DNA form, the CDR3 reads TGTGCCAGCAGCGTACAGGGAGATCAGCCCCAGCATTTT. Based on the CDR3 plus reference TRBV7-3 and TRBJ1-5, the full variable domain is GAGVSQTPSNKVTEKGKYVELRCDPISGHTALYWYRQSLGQGPEFLIYFQGTGAADDSGLPNDRFFAVRPEGSVSTLKIQRTERGDSAVYLCASSVQGDQPQHFGDGTRLSIL.

The rearrangement links TRBV4-1 to TRBJ2-7, with 7 bases fitting TRBD1. This CDR3 region has 13 residues. CDR1 and CDR2 from the germline V gene are MGHRA and YSYEKL. J gave up 3 bases and V 4 bases, and 3 bases lay outside the gene matches. The CDR3 DNA is TGCGCCAGCAGCCGGGACAGCCTCTACGAGCAGTACTTC. It is translated as CASSRDSLYEQYF.

The genes are TRBV11-2 and TRBJ1-4; TRBD1 matches at 8 bases. The CDR3 is made up of 15 amino acids. The trim removed 0 bases at V and 7 bases at J, leaving 4 bases unmatched. The germline gives CDR1 SGHAT, CDR2 FQNNGV. For the CDR3, the DNA is TGTGCCAGCAGCTTAGAGACAGGGGTTGTTGAAAAACTGTTTTTT. Encoded protein: CASSLETGVVEKLFF.

V and J are TRBV6-1 and TRBJ2-3, with a possible D match to TRBD2 (5 bases). The germline V gene encodes CDR1 MNHNS and CDR2 SASEGT. This CDR3 comprises 14 residues. The V end lost 5 bases, the J end lost 1 base, and 10 bases lay between the germline ends. The CDR3: CASSFAGGTDTQYF. The CDR3 DNA sequence: TGTGCCAGCAGTTTTGCCGGGGGCACAGATACGCAGTATTTT.

The CDR3 bases are TGTGCCAGCAGCGCACAGGGTGGGGACTATGGCTACACCTTC. It encodes CASSAQGGDYGYTF. The genes are TRBV9 and TRBJ1-2; D is possibly TRBD1 (6 bases). Between the trimmed V and J ends, which lost 3 bases and 3 bases, there was a span of 12 bases. Germline CDR1 reads SGDLS; CDR2 reads YYNGEE. The length of the CDR3 is 14 residues. The whole variable domain, remainder taken from reference TRBV9 and TRBJ1-2, is DSGVTQTPKHLITATGQRVTLRCSPRSGDLSVYWYQQSLDQGLQFLIQYYNGEERAKGNILERFSAQQFPDLHSELNLSSLELGDSALYFCASSAQGGDYGYTFGSGTRLTVV.

This clone has a single count. This chain connects TRBV6-5 to TRBJ2-1, with D tentatively TRBD2 (5 bases). V gave up 3 bases and J gave up 10 bases, with 10 bases separating them. Germline V gives CDR1 MNHEY, CDR2 SVGAGI. The CDR3 is made up of 12 amino acids. The CDR3 DNA sequence: TGTGCCAGCAGTTATAAGGGAGACGAGCAGTTCTTC. Amino acids: CASSYKGDEQFF.

Here the CDR3 reads CASSVGWQSSTDTQYF. CDR3 coding DNA: TGTGCCAGCAGCGTAGGATGGCAGTCTAGCACAGATACGCAGTATTTT. The rearrangement uses TRBV9 and TRBJ2-3, with D hard to call. V lost 0 bases and J lost 0, with 11 bases in between. Germline-derived CDR1 and CDR2 are SGDLS and YYNGEE. This CDR3 spans 16 amino acids.

The chain uses TRBV2 and TRBJ2-3, with TRBD1 matching 8 bases. Germline V gene sequence: CDR1 SNHLY, CDR2 FYNNEI. CDR3 length equals 14 residues. The junction had 2 bases not matched to a gene; V was cut back by 4 bases and J by 2 bases. The CDR3 DNA sequence: TGTGCCAGCAGTGGACAGGGGATCACAGATACGCAGTATTTT. Amino acids: CASSGQGITDTQYF.

The chain joins TRBV19 to TRBJ1-5; 7 nucleotides agree with TRBD1. Trimming took 0 bases from V and 4 from J; bases not matched to a gene: 3. The CDR3 is 15 residues long. Per the germline V gene, CDR1 is LNHDA and CDR2 is SQIVND (reference sequence). The CDR3 is CASSIEGGRNQPQHF. The CDR3 nucleotides read TGTGCCAGTAGTATAGAAGGGGGCAGGAATCAGCCCCAGCATTTT. Full variable domain (remainder filled in from reference TRBV19 and TRBJ1-5): DGGITQSPKYLFRKEGQNVTLSCEQNLNHDAMYWYRQDPGQGLRLIYYSQIVNDFQKGDIAEGYSVSREKKESFPLTVTSAQKNPTAFYLCASSIEGGRNQPQHFGDGTRLSIL.

The rearrangement joins TRBV28 to TRBJ1-2; D possibly corresponds to TRBD1 (6 bases). Trimming left V 4 bases short and J 10 bases short, with 10 bases between. There are 11 residues in the CDR3. Germline V lookup: CDR1 MDHEN, CDR2 SYDVKM. CDR3: CASSSRGDYTF. The CDR3 bases are TGTGCCAGCAGTTCCAGGGGAGACTACACCTTC.

The rearrangement links TRBV4-1 to TRBJ2-2; 9 nucleotides match TRBD2. The CDR3 consists of 19 residues. CDR1 MGHRA and CDR2 YSYEKL come from the germline V gene. The V segment lost 1 base and the J segment 4 bases; nucleotides outside the gene matches: 13. CDR3: CASSQVGTTGAGGTGELFF. The CDR3 DNA reads TGCGCCAGCAGCCAAGTAGGGACCACTGGAGCGGGGGGCACCGGGGAGCTGTTTTTT.

The gene calls are TRBV2 and TRBJ1-1, with TRBD1 matching over 9 bases. This CDR3 comprises 13 residues. Looked up from germline, CDR1 is SNHLY and CDR2 is FYNNEI. The ends lost 9 bases at V and 4 bases at J; junction bases unmatched: 6. The CDR3 nucleotides read TGTGCCAGTACGACAGGGGGGATCACTGAAGCTTTCTTT. Translating it yields CASTTGGITEAFF.

This clone was counted a single time. The rearrangement joins TRBV18 to TRBJ2-3, with D possibly being TRBD1 (6 bases). V was pared by 5 bases and J by 3 bases, with 12 bases between. CDR3 length: 14 amino acids. Germline CDR1 and CDR2: KGHSH and LQKENI. The CDR3 spells CASSSSRGTDTQYF. Here the CDR3 DNA reads TGTGCCAGCTCATCTTCCAGGGGAACAGATACGCAGTATTTT.

This chain connects TRBV7-7 to TRBJ2-7; tentatively, D is TRBD1 (6 bases). The V gene lost 5 bases and the J gene lost 4 bases, with 12 bases spanning the gap. This CDR3 spans 13 amino acids. Germline values: CDR1 SSHAT, CDR2 FNYEAQ (reference sequence). CDR3 sequence (DNA): TGTGCCAGCAGCGCCGCCCAGGGGTACGAGCAGTACTTC. Translation gives CASSAAQGYEQYF.

The rearrangement joins TRBV6-5 to TRBJ2-1, with D maybe TRBD2 (5 bases). The CDR3 length is 13 residues. CDR1 is MNHEY, CDR2 SVGAGI, per germline. Trimming left V 0 bases short and J 10 bases short, with 10 bases between. The CDR3 loop is CASSYSRVTEQFF. As DNA, the CDR3 is TGTGCCAGCAGTTACTCGAGGGTCACCGAGCAGTTCTTC.

The genes are TRBV30 and TRBJ1-2; 10 positions match TRBD1. With V trimmed by 4 bases and J by 6 bases, 8 bases remained unmatched. The CDR3 has 14 residues. CDR1 GTSNPN and CDR2 SVGIG come from the germline V gene (reference sequence). CDR3 bases: TGTGCCTGGAACCACGGGACAGGGGTTGATGGCTACACCTTC. It is translated as CAWNHGTGVDGYTF.

This clone was found once. This chain joins TRBV27 and TRBJ1-1; the D gene is possibly TRBD1 (5 bases). V lost 6 bases, J lost 7 bases, and 18 bases lay in between. Germline loops: CDR1 MNHEY, CDR2 SMNVEV (reference sequence). This CDR3 is 14 amino acids long. The DNA of the CDR3 is TGTGCCAGCAGCCTAGGTGGACCGGGGGTTGAAGCTTTCTTT. It encodes CASSLGGPGVEAFF.